The TCR beta chain described here comes from a study of blood T cell repertoires in COVID-19. Overall study context: Spain, Italy and the United States supplied samples that represented acute and convalescent COVID-19.

In the source study's methods: Quantification of nucleated cells was approximated via reference gene primer amplification. Produced via immunoSEQ multiplex PCR; TCRdb's table is partial and in-frame only. That table gives V, J and clone size, and the DNA gave D and trimming. The sample lists 390,000 or so clones, around four fifths occurring once. The cohort comprised adults aged roughly 18 to 95 years residing in about 25 US areas. Donors in Cohort 3 counted as recovered after two negative PCRs, clearance, or symptom resolution. Trimming at V came to 0 bases and at J to 0 bases, leaving 9 bases not matched to a gene. Germline V gives CDR1 LNHNV, CDR2 YYDKDF (reference sequence). This CDR3 region has 19 residues.

The origin of this receptor is a woman aged 50 to 60 who had recovered from COVID-19. This chain connects TRBV15 to TRBJ2-1; 9 bases line up with TRBD2. The sample comprised PBMCs or T cells enriched from blood (not recorded which). DNA for the CDR3: TGTGCCACCAGCAGAGAGGCTAGCGGGGTGTTAAGCTCCTACAATGAGCAGTTCTTC. Encoded protein: CATSREASGVLSSYNEQFF. The full variable domain, rest sourced from reference TRBV15 and TRBJ2-1, is DAMVIQNPRYQVTQFGKPVTLSCSQTLNHNVMYWYQQKSSQAPKLLFHYYDKDFNNEADTPDNFQSRRPNTSFCFLDIRSPGLGDTAMYLCATSREASGVLSSYNEQFFGPGTRLTVL.